The 28 T cell receptor beta chains reported below all come from one sample, sequenced in a study of technical replicates of blood from several donors. The method was immunoSEQ multiplex PCR; TCRdb's version includes in-frame clones alone and lacks a portion of them. The sample has around 81,000 clones, approximately 94% seen once. The sequenced sample consisted of T cells isolated from PBMCs. The receptors were sampled from a human donor in good health.

V is TRBV28 and J is TRBJ2-7; a weak D match, TRBD1 (6 bases). The V gene's germline CDR1 is MDHEN and CDR2 SYDVKM. The CDR3 is 14 amino acids. V was trimmed by 4 bases and J by 5 bases, leaving 15 bases between them. The CDR3 reads CASSYRVGVHEQYF. The CDR3 DNA reads TGTGCCAGCAGTTACAGGGTTGGTGTCCACGAGCAGTACTTC.

The V call is TRBV19, the J call TRBJ1-1; weak D call: TRBD1 (5 bases). This CDR3 contains 10 residues. With 8 bases removed from V and 5 bases from J, the gap between germline ends came to 6 bases. The germline V gene has CDR1 LNHDA and CDR2 SQIVND (reference sequence). Written as DNA, the CDR3 is TGTGCCAGTCGGGGGACTGAAGCTTTCTTT. Protein sequence: CASRGTEAFF.

The chain recombines TRBV4-2 with TRBJ2-6; TRBD1 matches 7 bases. Germline assignment: CDR1 LGHNA and CDR2 YNFKEQ. The CDR3 sequence is 18 residues long. Trimming cost V 0 bases and J 2 bases; bases outside gene matches: 7. The CDR3 nucleotides read TGTGCCAGCAGCCAAGATCGGGTTGGGACAGCTGGGGCCAACGTCCTGACTTTC. Translation: CASSQDRVGTAGANVLTF.

The V call is TRBV6-1, the J call TRBJ2-7; 8 nucleotides align to TRBD2. V dropped 1 base and J dropped 2; count of bases not matched to a gene: 7. CDR3 length: 16 residues. The germline CDR1 and CDR2 sequences are MNHNS and SASEGT. The CDR3 DNA is TGTGCCAGCAGTGAAGGGGCTAGCGGGCAAACCTACGAGCAGTACTTC. Translated, it gives CASSEGASGQTYEQYF.

The chain recombines TRBV6-1 with TRBJ1-1; D might be TRBD1 (6 bases). Germline V gene data show CDR1 as MNHNS and CDR2 as SASEGT. Trimming took 2 bases from V and 2 from J, leaving 12 bases between them. This CDR3 is 15 amino acids long. CDR3 protein: CASSEYPGANTEAFF. CDR3 DNA sequence: TGTGCCAGCAGTGAATATCCAGGGGCCAACACTGAAGCTTTCTTT.

V usage is TRBV6-1 and J usage is TRBJ2-7; D not certain. Germline loops: CDR1 MNHNS, CDR2 SASEGT. Trimming left V 0 bases short and J 6 bases short, with 12 bases between. The CDR3 length is 14 residues. This CDR3 reads CASSEARRRSEQYF. Written as DNA, the CDR3 is TGTGCCAGCAGTGAAGCGCGAAGGCGGAGCGAGCAGTACTTC.

This chain joins TRBV5-1 and TRBJ2-3; TRBD2 matches at 7 bases. Germline V gives CDR1 SGHRS, CDR2 YFSETQ. This CDR3 spans 17 amino acids. The V gene end was trimmed by 2 bases and the J gene end by 1 base; junction bases not matched to a gene: 10. Here the CDR3 DNA reads TGCGCCAGCAGCTTCTCCGGTGGGAGCGGGGGCACAGATACGCAGTATTTT. Translated: CASSFSGGSGGTDTQYF.

V and J are TRBV4-2 and TRBJ2-7; 8 bases agree with TRBD1. Germline loops: CDR1 LGHNA, CDR2 YNFKEQ. The V segment lost 5 bases and the J segment 2 bases; nucleotides outside the gene matches: 5. The CDR3 runs to 14 residues. The CDR3 spells CASSSRTGPYEQYF. CDR3 coding DNA: TGTGCCAGCAGCTCCCGGACAGGGCCCTACGAGCAGTACTTC.

The chain uses TRBV6-1 and TRBJ2-1; possible D gene TRBD1, 6 bases. In germline, CDR1 is MNHNS, CDR2 SASEGT. This CDR3 contains 14 residues. Trimming left V 7 bases short and J 8 bases short, with 18 bases between. This chain's CDR3 is CASNHATGSDEQFF. The CDR3 region has the DNA TGTGCCAGCAACCACGCTACAGGGAGCGATGAGCAGTTCTTC.

V is TRBV29-1 and J is TRBJ1-1, with D possibly matching TRBD1 (6 bases). Germline V gene lookup returns CDR1 SQVTM and CDR2 ANQGSEA. V lost 8 bases and J lost 4, with 11 bases in between. The CDR3 totals 11 residues. CDR3 loop: CSSLGGTEAFF. CDR3 coding DNA: TGCAGCTCCTTAGGGGGCACTGAAGCTTTCTTT.

V and J are TRBV2 and TRBJ1-4; TRBD1 matches 9 bases. Germline values: CDR1 SNHLY, CDR2 FYNNEI. V lost 5 bases, J lost 6 bases, and 1 base stayed unmatched. The CDR3 totals 13 residues. CDR3 in DNA: TGTGCCAGCAGTCGGACAGGGGATGAAAAACTGTTTTTT. As protein: CASSRTGDEKLFF.

This CDR3 is CASSSDRGQGYHEQYF. The DNA of the CDR3 is TGCGCCAGCAGCTCCGATAGGGGACAGGGTTACCACGAGCAGTACTTC. The rearrangement joins TRBV5-1 to TRBJ2-7, with 9 bases lining up with TRBD1. The CDR3 is 16 amino acids. J gave up 5 bases and V 3 bases, and 12 bases lay outside the gene matches. Germline V gene sequence: CDR1 SGHRS, CDR2 YFSETQ.

This clone showed up just once. The chain recombines TRBV28 with TRBJ1-2, with D unclear. The length of the CDR3 is 11 residues. Trimming took off 6 bases at V and 4 bases at J, with 6 bases between the two ends. The germline CDR1 and CDR2 sequences are MDHEN and SYDVKM. CDR3 residues: CASRSSYGYTF. The CDR3 DNA reads as TGTGCCAGCAGATCCAGCTATGGCTACACCTTC.

The chain joins TRBV6-5 to TRBJ2-1, with TRBD2 matching over 8 bases. This CDR3 contains 14 residues. Germline CDR1 MNHEY, CDR2 SVGAGI. With V trimmed by 1 base and J by 7 bases, 3 bases remained unmatched. For the CDR3, the DNA is TGTGCCAGCAGTTACTTCGGCGGGGGGAATGAGCAGTTCTTC. Translation: CASSYFGGGNEQFF.

This clone was seen once. V is TRBV15 and J is TRBJ2-5; no reliable D call. This CDR3 spans 12 amino acids. V lost 0 bases and J 5 bases, leaving 4 bases between the germline ends. Germline V gives CDR1 LNHNV, CDR2 YYDKDF (reference sequence). This CDR3 is CATSRDEETQYF. In DNA form, the CDR3 reads TGTGCCACCAGCAGAGATGAGGAGACCCAGTACTTC.

The V gene is TRBV19, the J gene TRBJ1-5, with 7 bases matching TRBD1. The CDR3 contains 15 residues. With V trimmed by 7 bases and J by 5 bases, 11 bases remained unmatched. Germline CDR1 LNHDA, CDR2 SQIVND (reference sequence). For the CDR3, the DNA is TGTGCCAGTAACCTACAGGGGATAAGCGATCAGCCCCAGCATTTT. This gives the protein CASNLQGISDQPQHF.

The J gene is TRBJ2-1, the V gene TRBV5-6, with TRBD1 matching 7 bases. Trimming at V came to 4 bases and at J to 4 bases, leaving 5 bases not matched to a gene. Germline CDR1 is SGHDT and CDR2 is YYEEEE. CDR3 length equals 14 residues. The CDR3 region has the DNA TGTGCCAGCAGCCAGGGACAGACATACAATGAGCAGTTCTTC. Translation: CASSQGQTYNEQFF. Using reference TRBV5-6 and TRBJ2-1 for the parts outside the CDR3, the full variable domain is DAGVTQSPTHLIKTRGQQVTLRCSPKSGHDTVSWYQQALGQGPQFIFQYYEEEERQRGNFPDRFSGHQFPNYSSELNVNALLLGDSALYLCASSQGQTYNEQFFGPGTRLTVL.

The rearrangement uses TRBV6-5 and TRBJ1-2; 8 bases are shared with TRBD1. Germline assignment: CDR1 MNHEY and CDR2 SVGAGI. This CDR3 is 12 amino acids long. V gave up 5 bases and J gave up 6 bases; unmatched junction bases: 2. For the CDR3, the DNA is TGTGCCAGCAGTCGGACAGGGCATGGCTACACCTTC. This translates into CASSRTGHGYTF.

V is TRBV2 and J is TRBJ1-2; possibly TRBD1 for D (5 bases). The CDR3 spans 14 residues. Germline V gene data show CDR1 as SNHLY and CDR2 as FYNNEI. V lost 0 bases and J 2 bases, leaving 7 bases between the germline ends. Here the CDR3 reads CASSEATVNYGYTF. In DNA, the CDR3 is TGTGCCAGCAGTGAAGCGACAGTGAACTATGGCTACACCTTC.

The chain is built from TRBV30 and TRBJ2-7; D possibly corresponds to TRBD2 (6 bases). Germline CDR1 is GTSNPN and CDR2 is SVGIG (reference sequence). V was shortened by 4 bases and J by 2 bases, with 15 bases between the two germline ends. The CDR3 length is 14 residues. For the CDR3, the DNA is TGTGCCTGGAACTTCCAGCGGGTACCCTACGAGCAGTACTTC. As protein: CAWNFQRVPYEQYF.

V usage is TRBV18 and J usage is TRBJ2-1, with 10 bases aligning to TRBD2. From germline, CDR1 is KGHSH and CDR2 LQKENI. The CDR3 length is 16 residues. The ends lost 6 bases at V and 6 bases at J; junction bases unmatched: 11. The DNA of the CDR3 is TGTGCCAGCTCTCCCGGGACTAGCGCTCATCTCAATGAGCAGTTCTTC. The encoded protein is CASSPGTSAHLNEQFF. The full variable domain, completed using reference TRBV18 and TRBJ2-1, is NAGVMQNPRHLVRRRGQEARLRCSPMKGHSHVYWYRQLPEEGLKFMVYLQKENIIDESGMPKERFSAEFPKEGPSILRIQQVVRGDSAAYFCASSPGTSAHLNEQFFGPGTRLTVL.

The rearrangement uses TRBV12-5 and TRBJ1-2, with D unclear. The germline V and J ends were trimmed by 1 base and 0 bases, with 12 bases remaining between them. CDR1 LGHNT and CDR2 FRNRAP come from the germline V gene. The CDR3 contains 16 residues. The CDR3 is CASGLGIEASNYGYTF. CDR3 sequence (DNA): TGTGCTAGTGGTTTGGGAATAGAGGCTTCTAACTATGGCTACACCTTC.

This sequence joins TRBV15 and TRBJ1-4, with a possible D match to TRBD1 (5 bases). The CDR3 is 16 amino acids. CDR1 and CDR2 (germline): LNHNV, YYDKDF (reference sequence). Trimming took off 1 base at V and 4 bases at J, with 13 bases between the two ends. The CDR3 nucleotides read TGTGCCACCAGCAGAGTATTGGGGGACTTTAATGAAAAACTGTTTTTT. Translated, it gives CATSRVLGDFNEKLFF.

This clone was observed a single time. The gene calls are TRBV9 and TRBJ1-2; no firm D call. V dropped 1 base and J dropped 5 bases, with 9 bases sitting between them. Per the germline V gene, CDR1 is SGDLS and CDR2 is YYNGEE. This CDR3 spans 13 amino acids. CDR3 sequence reads: CASSVNNGYGYTF. CDR3 nucleotide sequence: TGTGCCAGCAGCGTAAATAACGGTTATGGCTACACCTTC.

This clone was detected only once. This chain connects TRBV7-9 to TRBJ1-1; no reliable D call. CDR3 size: 13 residues. CDR1 and CDR2 from the germline V gene are SEHNR and FQNEAQ (reference sequence). Trimming took 5 bases from V and 7 from J, leaving 14 bases between them. As DNA, the CDR3 is TGTGCCAGCAGCCCCGTGGGCTCGAATGAAGCTTTCTTT. It encodes CASSPVGSNEAFF.

V usage is TRBV5-1 and J usage is TRBJ1-1; TRBD1 agrees at 12 bases. Germline CDR1 and CDR2: SGHRS and YFSETQ. This CDR3 spans 16 amino acids. The ends lost 5 bases at V and 4 bases at J; junction bases unmatched: 9. The CDR3 region has the DNA TGCGCCAGCAGAGCTGGGACAGGGGGCTGGGCCACTGAAGCTTTCTTT. Protein product: CASRAGTGGWATEAFF.

The chain has TRBV14 and TRBJ2-5, with D possibly TRBD1 on 5 matching bases. The V and J ends lost 4 bases and 4 bases respectively, with 13 bases between them. Germline V gives CDR1 SGHDN, CDR2 FVKESK. The CDR3 totals 14 residues. CDR3 amino acids: CASSPTGRGETQYF. In DNA form, the CDR3 reads TGTGCCAGCAGCCCAACGGGTAGGGGAGAGACCCAGTACTTC.

The genes are TRBV12-5 and TRBJ2-7; no clear D. V was trimmed by 7 bases and J by 3 bases, leaving 13 bases between them. Germline V gene data show CDR1 as LGHNT and CDR2 as FRNRAP. This CDR3 contains 13 residues. The DNA of the CDR3 is TGTGCTAGTGCCCCTATCTCGTTCTACGAGCAGTACTTC. Translated, it gives CASAPISFYEQYF.